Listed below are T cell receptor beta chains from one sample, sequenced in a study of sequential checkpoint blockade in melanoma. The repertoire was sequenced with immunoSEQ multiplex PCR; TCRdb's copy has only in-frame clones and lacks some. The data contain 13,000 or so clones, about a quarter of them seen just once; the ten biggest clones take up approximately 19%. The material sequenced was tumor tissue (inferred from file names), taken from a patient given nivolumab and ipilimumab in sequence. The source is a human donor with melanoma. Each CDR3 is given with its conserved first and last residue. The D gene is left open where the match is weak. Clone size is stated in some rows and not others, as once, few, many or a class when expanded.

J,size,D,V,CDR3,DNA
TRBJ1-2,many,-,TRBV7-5,CASRPGTPRNYGYTF,TGTGCCAGCAGGCCCGGGACGCCCAGGAACTATGGCTACACCTTC
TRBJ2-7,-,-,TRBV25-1,CASSESKQGGTEQYF,TGTGCCAGCAGTGAATCGAAACAGGGGGGGACCGAGCAGTACTTC
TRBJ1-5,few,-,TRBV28,CASSLTGTYPPSNQPQHF,TGTGCCAGCAGTCTCACGGGGACATACCCTCCCAGCAATCAGCCCCAGCATTTT
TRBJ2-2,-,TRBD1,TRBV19,CATTARDRNTGELFF,TGTGCCACTACCGCTCGGGACAGGAACACCGGGGAGCTGTTTTTT
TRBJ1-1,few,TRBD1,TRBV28,CASRGGGSNTEAFF,TGTGCCAGCAGGGGAGGGGGCTCGAACACTGAAGCTTTCTTT
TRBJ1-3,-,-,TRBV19,CASTTQVGVGNTIYF,TGTGCCAGTACCACTCAAGTCGGGGTAGGAAACACCATATATTTT
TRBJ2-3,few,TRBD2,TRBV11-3,CASSLRGLAGTDTQYF,TGTGCCAGCAGCTTACGAGGACTAGCGGGCACAGATACGCAGTATTTT
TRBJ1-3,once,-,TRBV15,CATSRVPGPGGNTIYF,TGTGCCACCAGCAGAGTTCCAGGGCCCGGCGGAAACACCATATATTTT
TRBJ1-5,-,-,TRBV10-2,CASMKSSNQPQHF,TGCGCCAGCATGAAGAGTAGCAATCAGCCCCAGCATTTT
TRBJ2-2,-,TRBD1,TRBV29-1,CSVPGTGHTGELFF,TGCAGCGTCCCCGGGACAGGTCACACCGGGGAGCTGTTTTTT
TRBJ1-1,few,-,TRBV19,CASTGRGRNTEAFF,TGTGCCAGTACGGGGCGGGGTAGGAACACTGAAGCTTTCTTT
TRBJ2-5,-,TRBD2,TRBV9,CASKSLAEVTQYF,TGTGCCAGCAAATCGCTAGCGGAGGTAACCCAGTACTTC
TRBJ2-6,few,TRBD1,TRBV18,CASAATGAGANVLTF,TGTGCCAGCGCGGCAACAGGGGCTGGGGCCAACGTCCTGACTTTC
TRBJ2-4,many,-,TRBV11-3,CASSLVAAPSCRNQYF,TGTGCCAGCAGCTTAGTAGCGGCCCCAAGTTGCAGGAACCAGTACTTC
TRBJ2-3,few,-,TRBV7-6,CASSLEGPGNTQYF,TGTGCCAGCAGCTTGGAGGGGCCGGGGAATACGCAGTATTTT
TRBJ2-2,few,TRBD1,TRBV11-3,CASSLGGTGGDGELFF,TGTGCCAGCAGCTTAGGTGGGACAGGGGGCGACGGGGAGCTGTTTTTT
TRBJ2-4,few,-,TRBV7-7,CASSLSPGAGFAKNIQYF,TGTGCCAGCAGCTTATCCCCCGGGGCTGGGTTCGCCAAAAACATTCAGTACTTC
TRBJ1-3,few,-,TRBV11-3,CASRSRGIAGNTIYF,TGTGCCAGCAGGTCGAGGGGTATCGCTGGAAACACCATATATTTT
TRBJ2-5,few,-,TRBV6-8,CASSYSTAYQETQYF,TGTGCCAGCAGTTACTCGACGGCCTACCAAGAGACCCAGTACTTC
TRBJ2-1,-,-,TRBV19,CASSGRYYNEQFF,TGTGCCAGTAGTGGGCGATATTACAATGAGCAGTTCTTC
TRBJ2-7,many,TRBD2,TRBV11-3,CASSLASGGYEQYF,TGTGCCAGCAGCTTGGCTAGCGGGGGGTACGAGCAGTACTTC
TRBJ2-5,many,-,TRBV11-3,CASSPFSSGTETQYF,TGTGCCAGCAGCCCCTTCTCGTCTGGCACGGAGACCCAGTACTTC
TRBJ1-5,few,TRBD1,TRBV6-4,CASTPQGGGQPQHF,TGTGCCAGCACCCCACAGGGGGGCGGACAGCCCCAGCATTTT
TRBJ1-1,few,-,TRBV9,CASSVFDTEAFF,TGTGCCAGCAGCGTCTTCGACACTGAAGCTTTCTTT
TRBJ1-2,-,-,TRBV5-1,CASSQEAEGYGYTF,TGCGCCAGCAGCCAGGAAGCCGAGGGCTATGGCTACACCTTC
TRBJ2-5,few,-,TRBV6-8,CASSYGGETQYF,TGTGCCAGCAGTTACGGTGGGGAGACCCAGTACTTC
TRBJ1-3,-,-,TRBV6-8,CASRTDLSGNTIYF,TGTGCCAGCAGGACAGACCTCTCTGGAAACACCATATATTTT
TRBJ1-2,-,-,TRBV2,CASSERGAGGYTF,TGTGCCAGCAGTGAAAGGGGCGCAGGTGGCTACACCTTC
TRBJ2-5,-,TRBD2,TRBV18,CASSQAGQETQYF,TGTGCCAGCTCACAAGCGGGGCAAGAGACCCAGTACTTC